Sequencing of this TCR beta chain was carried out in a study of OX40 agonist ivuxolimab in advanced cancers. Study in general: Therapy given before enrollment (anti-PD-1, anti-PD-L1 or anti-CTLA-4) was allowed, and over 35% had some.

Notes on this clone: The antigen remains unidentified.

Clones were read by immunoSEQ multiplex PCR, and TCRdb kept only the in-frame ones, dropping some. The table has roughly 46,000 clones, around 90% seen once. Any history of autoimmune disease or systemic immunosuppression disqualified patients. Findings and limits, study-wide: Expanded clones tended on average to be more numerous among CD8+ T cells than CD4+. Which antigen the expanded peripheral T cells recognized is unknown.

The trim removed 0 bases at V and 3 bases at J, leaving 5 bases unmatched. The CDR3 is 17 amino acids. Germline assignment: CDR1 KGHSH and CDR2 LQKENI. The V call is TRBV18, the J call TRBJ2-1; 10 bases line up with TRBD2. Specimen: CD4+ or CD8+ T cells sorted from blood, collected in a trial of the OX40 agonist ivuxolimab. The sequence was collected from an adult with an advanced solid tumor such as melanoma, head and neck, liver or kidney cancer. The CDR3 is CASSPPGASGGYNEQFF. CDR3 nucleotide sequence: TGTGCCAGCTCACCACCGGGGGCTAGCGGGGGCTACAATGAGCAGTTCTTC.